Listed here is a single T cell receptor beta chain. CDR1 is LGHNA and CDR2 is YNFKEQ in the germline V gene. Trimming cost V 4 bases and J 2 bases, with 18 bases left between them. The CDR3 runs to 17 residues. The sample is drawn from a study of blood T cell repertoires in COVID-19. Across the study: Sites in the United States, Italy and Spain provided acute and convalescent COVID-19 samples. Nucleic acid was either cDNA or gDNA, and it came from T cells, B-cell-depleted T cells, or PBMCs.

Authors' methods: Using reference gene primer amplification, nucleated cell counts were estimated. Here immunoSEQ multiplex PCR was the method, and the copy in TCRdb shows in-frame clones only, minus some. The V and J calls and clone size are taken from that table; D and trimming were inferred from the DNA. Seen here are about 200,000 clones, approximately 80% observed once, and the top ten hold roughly 30%. The V and J genes are TRBV4-2 and TRBJ1-5; tentatively, D is TRBD1 (5 bases). This receptor was obtained from a man aged 40-50 years with acute or convalescent COVID-19. Sequences were obtained from peripheral blood. CDR3 sequence: CASSPEWGVEGNQPQHF. In nucleotides, the CDR3 is TGTGCCAGCAGCCCAGAATGGGGGGTCGAAGGCAATCAGCCCCAGCATTTT.